A single sample gave rise to the 16 T cell receptor beta chains below, sequenced in a study of cytomegalovirus exposure and HLA in healthy donors. PCR amplification relied on 60 Vbeta primers (plus 13 Jbeta primers). TCRdb's table, derived via immunoSEQ multiplex PCR, lists solely in-frame clones and lacks some. The sample yields about 77,000 clones, roughly four fifths seen once. The sample consisted of PBMCs. The receptors stem from a man aged 40-50 years in good health and CMV-seronegative.

The rearrangement links TRBV7-6 to TRBJ1-1, with 10 bases lining up with TRBD1. V shed 5 bases and J 6 bases; nucleotides not matched to a gene: 6. Germline values: CDR1 SGHVS, CDR2 FNYEAQ. The CDR3 is 14 amino acids. In nucleotides, the CDR3 is TGTGCCAGCAGCCTAGGGACAGGGGAGTCTGAAGCTTTCTTT. This gives the protein CASSLGTGESEAFF.

This rearrangement joins TRBV27 to TRBJ2-1; D ambiguous. The CDR3 is 14 residues long. From germline, CDR1 is MNHEY and CDR2 SMNVEV (reference sequence). V shed 3 bases and J shed 1 base, with 7 bases lying between them. CDR3 nucleotide sequence: TGTGCCAGCAGTTTGTACAGTTCCTACAATGAGCAGTTCTTC. Its protein is CASSLYSSYNEQFF.

In its sample, this clone was seen a few times. This chain uses TRBV5-5 with TRBJ2-1; 11 bases map to TRBD2. Trimming at V came to 4 bases and at J to 8 bases, leaving 8 bases not matched to a gene. Germline CDR1 is SGHKS and CDR2 is YYEKEE (reference sequence). The CDR3 has 15 residues. CDR3 sequence reads: CASSQVAGGPYEQFF. CDR3 coding DNA: TGTGCCAGCAGCCAGGTAGCGGGAGGGCCGTATGAGCAGTTCTTC.

This chain links TRBV6-6 with TRBJ1-2, with 7 bases lining up with TRBD1. This CDR3 has 11 residues. V trimming: 11 bases; J trimming: 5 bases; junction bases outside the gene matches: 5. Per germline, CDR1 MNHNY and CDR2 SVGAGI (reference sequence). CDR3 sequence: CAYRGPYGYTF. CDR3 nucleotides: TGTGCCTACAGGGGCCCTTATGGCTACACCTTC.

The V gene is TRBV6-1, the J gene TRBJ1-5, with 9 bases lining up with TRBD1. Germline CDR1 is MNHNS and CDR2 is SASEGT. Unmatched junction bases numbered 8, after V lost 6 bases and J lost 5 bases. CDR3 length: 15 residues. The CDR3 region is CASSDRQGVDQPQHF. CDR3 DNA sequence: TGTGCCAGCAGCGACCGACAGGGGGTAGATCAGCCCCAGCATTTT.

CDR3 sequence (DNA): TGCGCCAGCAGCTTAGGGACAGTGATTTACGAGCAGTACTTC. Its translation is CASSLGTVIYEQYF. The V and J genes are TRBV5-1 and TRBJ2-7, with 7 nucleotides matching TRBD1. The length of the CDR3 is 14 residues. The germline V gene encodes CDR1 SGHRS and CDR2 YFSETQ. Trimming cost V 2 bases and J 4 bases; bases outside gene matches: 6.

The V gene is TRBV7-9, the J gene TRBJ1-2; weak D call: TRBD1 (6 bases). Trimming removed 5 bases from V and 4 bases from J, with 11 bases in between. Germline lookup yields CDR1 SEHNR and CDR2 FQNEAQ (reference sequence). This CDR3 is built from 13 residues. For the CDR3, the DNA is TGTGCCAGCAGCGTGATACAGGGCTATGGCTACACCTTC. Amino acids: CASSVIQGYGYTF.

The CDR3 sequence is CASRTGGAPHEQYF. The DNA for the CDR3 is TGTGCCAGTAGAACAGGGGGCGCCCCCCACGAGCAGTACTTC. The chain has TRBV19 and TRBJ2-7, with 9 bases fitting TRBD1. This CDR3 has 14 amino acids. The germline V gene has CDR1 LNHDA and CDR2 SQIVND (reference sequence). The ends lost 6 bases at V and 5 bases at J; junction bases unmatched: 8.

This clone was found a few times. This rearrangement joins TRBV7-8 to TRBJ2-7; TRBD2 agrees at 10 bases. Germline trimming cut 4 bases from V and 0 bases from J; bases unmatched to any gene: 15. This CDR3 comprises 19 residues. Germline loops: CDR1 SGHVS, CDR2 FQNEAQ. CDR3 nucleotide sequence: TGTGCCAGCAGCTACCACCCGGCTAGCGGGAGTTCGAGCTCCTACGAGCAGTACTTC. Translating it yields CASSYHPASGSSSSYEQYF.

J is TRBJ2-3 and V is TRBV7-9; tentatively, D is TRBD2 (5 bases). This CDR3 spans 16 amino acids. Germline assignment: CDR1 SEHNR and CDR2 FQNEAQ (reference sequence). Trimming shortened V by 5 bases and J by 5 bases, and 20 bases separated the two germline ends. CDR3 region: CASSRLGSWQEDTQYF. The DNA of the CDR3 is TGTGCCAGCAGCCGTCTGGGGAGTTGGCAGGAAGATACGCAGTATTTT. The full variable domain, with the rest looked up from reference TRBV7-9 and TRBJ2-3, is DTGVSQNPRHKITKRGQNVTFRCDPISEHNRLYWYRQTLGQGPEFLTYFQNEAQLEKSRLLSDRFSAERPKGSFSTLEIQRTEQGDSAMYLCASSRLGSWQEDTQYFGPGTRLTVL.

The V gene is TRBV6-5, the J gene TRBJ1-1; D is perhaps TRBD1 (6 bases). This CDR3 region has 16 residues. Germline loops: CDR1 MNHEY, CDR2 SVGAGI. Trimming pared 4 bases from V and 4 bases from J, leaving 19 bases between. The CDR3 DNA follows: TGTGCCAGCAGTTCCATCCGACAGGTAAAAACCACTGAAGCTTTCTTT. Its translation: CASSSIRQVKTTEAFF.

The rearrangement joins TRBV18 to TRBJ2-7; 9 nucleotides line up with TRBD1. Trimming cost V 5 bases and J 6 bases; bases outside gene matches: 8. Germline V gives CDR1 KGHSH, CDR2 LQKENI. This CDR3 comprises 14 residues. DNA of the CDR3: TGTGCCAGCTCAAACCGGGACAGGGAGACCGAGCAGTACTTC. Protein product: CASSNRDRETEQYF.

The chain combines TRBV7-9 with TRBJ1-1, with D hard to call. V was clipped by 1 base and J by 0 bases, with 12 bases between them. The V gene's germline CDR1 is SEHNR and CDR2 FQNEAQ (reference sequence). The CDR3 length is 16 residues. The DNA for the CDR3 is TGTGCCAGCAGCTTAGTCTGGGGAGTCATGAACACTGAAGCTTTCTTT. This translates into CASSLVWGVMNTEAFF.

This clone occurred a few times. CDR3 residues: CASSQVGRPYEQYF. The DNA for the CDR3 is TGTGCCAGCAGCCAGGTTGGGAGGCCCTACGAGCAGTACTTC. The rearrangement uses TRBV7-9 and TRBJ2-7, with a weak D call TRBD2 (6 bases). With 5 bases removed from V and 2 bases from J, the gap between germline ends came to 13 bases. CDR1 and CDR2 from the germline V gene are SEHNR and FQNEAQ (reference sequence). The CDR3 is 14 residues long.

The V gene is TRBV11-2, the J gene TRBJ1-4; tentatively, D is TRBD1 (5 bases). Per germline, CDR1 SGHAT and CDR2 FQNNGV. Trimming shortened V by 5 bases and J by 8 bases, and 18 bases separated the two germline ends. This CDR3 has 15 amino acids. Here the CDR3 reads CASSDSGTGGEKLFF. The CDR3 DNA follows: TGTGCCAGCAGCGATTCCGGGACTGGGGGGGAAAAACTGTTTTTT.

The chain uses TRBV10-2 and TRBJ2-1, with D unresolved. The length of the CDR3 is 11 residues. Germline V lookup: CDR1 WSHSY, CDR2 SAAADI. Between the trimmed V and J ends, which lost 10 bases and 7 bases, there was a span of 11 bases. The CDR3 loop is CATRSVNEQFF. The CDR3 region has the DNA TGCGCCACCAGGTCTGTGAATGAGCAGTTCTTC.